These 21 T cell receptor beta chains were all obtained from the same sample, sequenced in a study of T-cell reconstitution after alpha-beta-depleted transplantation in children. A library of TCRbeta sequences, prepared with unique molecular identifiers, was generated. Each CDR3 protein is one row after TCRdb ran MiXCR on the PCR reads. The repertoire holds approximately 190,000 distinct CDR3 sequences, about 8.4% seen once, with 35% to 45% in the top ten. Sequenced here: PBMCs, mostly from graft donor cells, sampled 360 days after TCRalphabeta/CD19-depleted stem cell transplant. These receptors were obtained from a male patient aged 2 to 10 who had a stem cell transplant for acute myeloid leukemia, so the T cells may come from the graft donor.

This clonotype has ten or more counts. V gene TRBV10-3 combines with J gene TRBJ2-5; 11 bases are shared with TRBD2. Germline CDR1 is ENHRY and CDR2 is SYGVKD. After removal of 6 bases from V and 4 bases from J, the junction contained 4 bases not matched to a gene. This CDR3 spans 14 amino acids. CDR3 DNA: TGTGCCATCAGACCGGGGACTAGCGGAGAGACCCAGTACTTC. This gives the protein CAIRPGTSGETQYF.

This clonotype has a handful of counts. The CDR3 region is CASSTGGPSYEQYV. CDR3 nucleotide sequence: TGTGCCAGCAGTACAGGGGGCCCGAGTTACGAGCAGTACGTC. The chain uses TRBV12-3 or TRBV12-4 and TRBJ2-7, with TRBD1 identical over 9 bases. The CDR3 is made up of 14 amino acids. Unmatched junction bases numbered 6, after V lost 5 bases and J lost 4 bases.

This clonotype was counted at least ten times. CDR3 nucleotides: TGCGCCAGCAGCTTGAAACGGGAAAGCTCCTACAATGAGCAGTTCTTC. Translated, it gives CASSLKRESSYNEQFF. The J gene is TRBJ2-1, the V gene TRBV5-1; D might be TRBD2 (5 bases). Trimming took 1 base from V and 0 from J, leaving 11 bases between them. CDR1 SGHRS and CDR2 YFSETQ come from the germline V gene. The length of the CDR3 is 16 residues.

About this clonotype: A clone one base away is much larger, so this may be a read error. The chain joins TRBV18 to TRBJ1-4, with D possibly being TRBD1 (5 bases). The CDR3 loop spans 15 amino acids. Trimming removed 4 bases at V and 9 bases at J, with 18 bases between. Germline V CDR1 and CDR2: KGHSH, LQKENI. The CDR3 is CASSRQTVKNKKLFF. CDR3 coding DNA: TGTGCCAGCTCACGTCAGACAGTGAAGAATAAAAAACTGTTTTTT.

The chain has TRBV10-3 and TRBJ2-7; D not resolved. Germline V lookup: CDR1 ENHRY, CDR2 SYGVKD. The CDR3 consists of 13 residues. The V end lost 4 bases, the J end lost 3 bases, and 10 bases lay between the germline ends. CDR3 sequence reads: CAISALGIYEQYF. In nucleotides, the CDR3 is TGTGCCATCAGTGCTTTGGGAATCTACGAGCAGTACTTC.

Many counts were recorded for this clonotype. The DNA for the CDR3 is TGCGCCAGCAGCTTGGAGGGCAACTATGGCTACACCTTC. Translating gives CASSLEGNYGYTF. This chain connects TRBV5-1 to TRBJ1-2; unclear D gene. In germline, CDR1 is SGHRS, CDR2 YFSETQ. V was cut by 0 bases and J by 2 bases, with 5 bases left in between. This CDR3 region has 13 residues.

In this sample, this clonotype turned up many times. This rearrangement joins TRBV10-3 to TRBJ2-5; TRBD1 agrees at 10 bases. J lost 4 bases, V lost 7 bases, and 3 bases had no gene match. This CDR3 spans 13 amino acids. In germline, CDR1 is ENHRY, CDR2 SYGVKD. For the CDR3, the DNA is TGTGCCATCAAGGACAGGGGGATAGAGACCCAGTACTTC. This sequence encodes CAIKDRGIETQYF.

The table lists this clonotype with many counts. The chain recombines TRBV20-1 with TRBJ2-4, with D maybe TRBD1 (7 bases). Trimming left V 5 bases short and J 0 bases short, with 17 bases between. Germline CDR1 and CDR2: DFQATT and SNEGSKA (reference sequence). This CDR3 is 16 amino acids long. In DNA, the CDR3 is TGCAGTGCTGGAGGGGGGACAGCCCTAGCCAAAAACATTCAGTACTTC. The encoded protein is CSAGGGTALAKNIQYF.

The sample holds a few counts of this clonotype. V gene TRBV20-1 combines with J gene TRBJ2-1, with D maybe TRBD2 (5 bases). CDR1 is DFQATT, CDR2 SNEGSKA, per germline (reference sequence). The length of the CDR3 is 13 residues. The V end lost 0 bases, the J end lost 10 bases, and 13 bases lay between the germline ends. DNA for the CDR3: TGCAGTGCTAGAGAGCCGAGGGTACGGGAGCAGTTCTTC. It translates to CSAREPRVREQFF.

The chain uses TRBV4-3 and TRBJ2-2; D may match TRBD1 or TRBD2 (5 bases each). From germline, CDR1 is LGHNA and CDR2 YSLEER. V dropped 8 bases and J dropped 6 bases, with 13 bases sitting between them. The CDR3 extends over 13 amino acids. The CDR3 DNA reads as TGCGCCAGCGGAAGCATGGGGGCCGGGGAGCTGTTTTTT. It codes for CASGSMGAGELFF.

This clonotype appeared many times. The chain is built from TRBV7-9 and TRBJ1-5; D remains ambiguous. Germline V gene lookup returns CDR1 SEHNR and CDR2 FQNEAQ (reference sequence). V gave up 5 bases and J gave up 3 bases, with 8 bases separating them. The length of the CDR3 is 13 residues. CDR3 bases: TGTGCCAGCAGCCCGGGGAACAATCAGCCCCAGCATTTT. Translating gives CASSPGNNQPQHF.

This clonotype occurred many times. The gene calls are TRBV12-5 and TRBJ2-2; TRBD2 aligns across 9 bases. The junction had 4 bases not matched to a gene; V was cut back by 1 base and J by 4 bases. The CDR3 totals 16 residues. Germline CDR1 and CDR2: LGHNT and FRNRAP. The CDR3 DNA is TGTGCTAGTGGTTTGGGACTAGCGGCTTTCACCGGGGAGCTGTTTTTT. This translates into CASGLGLAAFTGELFF.

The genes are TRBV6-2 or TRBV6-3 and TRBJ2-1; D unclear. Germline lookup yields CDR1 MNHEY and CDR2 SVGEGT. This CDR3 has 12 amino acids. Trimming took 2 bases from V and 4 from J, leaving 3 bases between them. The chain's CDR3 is CASSYGYNEQFF. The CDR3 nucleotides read TGTGCCAGCAGTTACGGTTACAATGAGCAGTTCTTC.

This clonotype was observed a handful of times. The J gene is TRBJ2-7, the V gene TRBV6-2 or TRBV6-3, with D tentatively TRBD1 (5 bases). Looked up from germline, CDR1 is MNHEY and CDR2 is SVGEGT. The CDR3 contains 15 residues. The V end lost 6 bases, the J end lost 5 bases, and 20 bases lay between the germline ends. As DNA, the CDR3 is TGTGCCAGCAGCAGGGCCTGGTTGTTAGAGGACGAGCAGTACTTC. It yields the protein CASSRAWLLEDEQYF.

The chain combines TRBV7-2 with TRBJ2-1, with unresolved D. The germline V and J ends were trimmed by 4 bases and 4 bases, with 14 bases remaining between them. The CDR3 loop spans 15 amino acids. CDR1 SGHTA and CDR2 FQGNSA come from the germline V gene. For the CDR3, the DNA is TGTGCCAGCAGCTCACAACCCTTCCCTTACAATGAGCAGTTCTTC. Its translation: CASSSQPFPYNEQFF.

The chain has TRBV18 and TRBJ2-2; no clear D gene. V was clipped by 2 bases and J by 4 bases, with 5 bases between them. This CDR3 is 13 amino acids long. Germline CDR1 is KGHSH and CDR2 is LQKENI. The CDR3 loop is CASSPRSTGELFF. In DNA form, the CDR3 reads TGTGCCAGCTCACCAAGGTCCACCGGGGAGCTGTTTTTT. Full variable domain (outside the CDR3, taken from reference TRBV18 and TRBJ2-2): NAGVMQNPRHLVRRRGQEARLRCSPMKGHSHVYWYRQLPEEGLKFMVYLQKENIIDESGMPKERFSAEFPKEGPSILRIQQVVRGDSAAYFCASSPRSTGELFFGEGSRLTVL.

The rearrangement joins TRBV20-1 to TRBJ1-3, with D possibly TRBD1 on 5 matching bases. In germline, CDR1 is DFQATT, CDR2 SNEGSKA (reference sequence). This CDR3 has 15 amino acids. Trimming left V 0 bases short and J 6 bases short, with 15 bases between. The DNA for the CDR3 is TGCAGTGCTAGAGATCCCAGGGCGGATGAAAACACCATATATTTT. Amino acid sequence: CSARDPRADENTIYF.

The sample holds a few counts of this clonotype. For the CDR3, the DNA is TGTGCCAGCAGGAAGGACAGTTCCTACAATGAGCAGTTCTTC. Residues: CASRKDSSYNEQFF. The chain recombines TRBV7-8 with TRBJ2-1; D is possibly TRBD1 (6 bases). This CDR3 is built from 14 residues. The germline V and J ends were trimmed by 6 bases and 1 base, with 10 bases remaining between them. Germline CDR1 is SGHVS and CDR2 is FQNEAQ.

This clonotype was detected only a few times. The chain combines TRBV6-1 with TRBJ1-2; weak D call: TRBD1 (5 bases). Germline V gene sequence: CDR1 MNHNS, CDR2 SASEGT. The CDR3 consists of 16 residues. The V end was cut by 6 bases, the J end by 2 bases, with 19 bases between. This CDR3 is CASRRTLAWGNYGYTF. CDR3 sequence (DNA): TGTGCCAGCAGGAGAACGCTGGCTTGGGGGAACTATGGCTACACCTTC.

In DNA form, the CDR3 reads TGTGCCACCGACCCGGCTAGCGGGAATCACCAAGAGACCCAGTACTTC. It encodes CATDPASGNHQETQYF. This chain joins TRBV24-1 and TRBJ2-5; 9 nucleotides line up with TRBD2. V dropped 9 bases and J dropped 0; count of bases not matched to a gene: 10. Germline CDR1 KGHDR, CDR2 SFDVKD. This CDR3 spans 16 amino acids.

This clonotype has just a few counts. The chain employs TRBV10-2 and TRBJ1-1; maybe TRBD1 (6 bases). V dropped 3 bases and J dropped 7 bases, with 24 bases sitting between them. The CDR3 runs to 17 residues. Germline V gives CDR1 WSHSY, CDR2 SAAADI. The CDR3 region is CASSEEGAGAGRYEAFF. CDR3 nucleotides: TGCGCCAGCAGTGAAGAAGGGGCGGGGGCGGGTCGCTATGAAGCTTTCTTT.